A single sample is the source of the 3 T cell receptor beta chains below, sequenced in a study of beta chain features in type 1 diabetes (dated by TCRdb to 2017 to 2018). Results and caveats for the whole study, not just this receptor: Type 1 diabetes patients showed a moderate but significant shortening of TCRB CDR3 length in all four CD4+ subsets.

Libraries were built with the immunoSEQ multiplex PCR assay. The High Capacity cDNA Reverse Transcription Kit was used to reverse transcribe all of the isolated RNA, meaning that expressed TCRB transcripts were what got sequenced. Not all clones reach the TCRdb copy of this immuneACCESS table, which keeps in-frame sequences only. Checked studies attribute under half of the gap to unresolved V genes and leave the rest unexplained. This sample gives approximately 730,000 clones in total; around an eighth of them show up just once. Of the sample, approximately 0.02% falls within the top ten clones. No cognate antigen is known for these TCRs. Material: naive CD4+ T cells from blood. The sample's cell subset or site label, in plain terms: true naive CD4+ T cells. All receptors come from a man aged 18 to 29 with type 1 diabetes.

The DNA for the CDR3 is TGTGCCAGCAGCTCGGCCATGGGGGGGAGAGCTTTCTTT. The encoded protein is CASSSAMGGRAFF. The genes are TRBV14 and TRBJ1-1; the D gene is possibly TRBD1 (5 bases). V shed 5 bases and J shed 10 bases, with 17 bases lying between them. This CDR3 has 13 residues. Germline loops: CDR1 SGHDN, CDR2 FVKESK. The variable domain in full, with the rest retrieved from reference TRBV14 and TRBJ1-1, is EAGVTQFPSHSVIEKGQTVTLRCDPISGHDNLYWYRRVMGKEIKFLLHFVKESKQDESGMPNNRFLAERTGGTYSTLKVQPAELEDSGVYFCASSSAMGGRAFFGQGTRLTVV.

The chain has TRBV7-6 and TRBJ1-2; maybe TRBD1 (5 bases). This CDR3 is built from 14 residues. V was cut by 2 bases and J by 7 bases, with 14 bases left in between. Germline values: CDR1 SGHVS, CDR2 FNYEAQ. The chain's CDR3 is CASSLTDLGGGYTF. The CDR3 coding sequence is TGTGCCAGCAGCTTAACGGATCTTGGGGGTGGCTACACCTTC.

V gene TRBV9 combines with J gene TRBJ1-3, with D maybe TRBD1 (5 bases). This CDR3 contains 16 residues. The V and J ends lost 6 bases and 0 bases respectively, with 16 bases between them. Germline V gene lookup returns CDR1 SGDLS and CDR2 YYNGEE. CDR3: CASTPPWDGSGNTIYF. For the CDR3, the DNA is TGTGCCAGCACCCCCCCCTGGGACGGCTCTGGAAACACCATATATTTT. Looking up the rest from reference TRBV9 and TRBJ1-3 gives the full variable domain: DSGVTQTPKHLITATGQRVTLRCSPRSGDLSVYWYQQSLDQGLQFLIQYYNGEERAKGNILERFSAQQFPDLHSELNLSSLELGDSALYFCASTPPWDGSGNTIYFGEGSWLTVV.